This TCR beta chain was identified in a study of T cells after yellow fever vaccination. With 1 base clipped from V and 4 bases from J, the junction kept 7 bases outside the gene matches. CDR1 SEHNR and CDR2 FQNEAQ come from the germline V gene (reference sequence). CDR3 length: 17 amino acids. The TCR cDNA carried a universal primer site and UMIs from 5'RACE template switching. TCRdb ran MiXCR on the 5' RACE reads and lists one entry per CDR3 protein. The sample consists of about 320,000 distinct CDR3 sequences, around a tenth of them appearing once. The sample holds a few counts of this clonotype. The antigen is not known. Regarding the study as a whole: A weaker secondary response peaked on day 5, the primary on day 15. Post-booster reappearance was seen for most primary-vaccination clones (roughly 97% CD4, roughly 91% CD8).

The chain recombines TRBV7-9 with TRBJ1-5, with 10 positions matching TRBD1. The receptor comes from a man aged 18 to 30 who received the YFV17D yellow fever vaccine. Source: CD4+ T cells sorted from PBMCs, taken 45 days after the yellow fever booster vaccination. The chain's CDR3 is CASSLEGTGAWNQPQHF. The CDR3 coding sequence is TGTGCCAGCAGCTTAGAAGGGACAGGGGCCTGGAATCAGCCCCAGCATTTT.